This TCR beta chain was sequenced for a study of blood T cell repertoires in COVID-19 (dated by TCRdb to between 2020 and 2021). About the full investigation: Collaborator samples came from the United States, Italy and Spain and covered acute and convalescent phases of COVID-19. The samples were drawn from two sources: the first 160 participants of the ongoing ImmuneRACE study, and 1,200 or so subjects contributed by 6 global collaborators. HLA class I and class II types, where available, came from metadata supplied by the sample provider rather than from assay-based typing. A freely available public database, intended as a resource for researchers studying the immune response to SARS-CoV-2, is where the repertoires were released. Subjects who had been exposed to COVID-19, were actively infected with it, or had recovered from it provided the deeply sampled blood TCRbeta repertoires that made up the dataset. The prospective study material was composed of cDNA or gDNA derived from T cells, B-cell-depleted T cells, or PBMCs. The sample metadata nearly always contained a de-identified subject ID, COVID-19 status, age in years and sex. Here is what the overall study found, with its caveats: The amount of clinical and demographic metadata varied by source and participant and was provided uncurated.

Worth noting for this clone: Its binding antigen is unknown. No base quality information exists; no much larger clone differs at one position.

The immunoSEQ Assay, a bias-controlled multiplex PCR, was used to amplify TCRbeta CDR3 regions from genomic DNA. For the original study's pipeline: The number of nucleated cells in each sample was estimated by amplification of reference gene primers within the assay. To quantify the absolute abundance of each unique TCRbeta CDR3 rearrangement, sequence reads were collapsed and filtered. For each sample, productive Simpson clonality was calculated by taking the square root of Simpson's diversity index across productive rearrangements. TCRdb took over this immuneACCESS table, retaining in-frame rearrangements with V and J assigned. Such tables are incomplete; in checked studies, under half of the missing clones stem from an unresolved V gene, and the remainder is unexplained. The DNA gave D and trimming, while V, J and clone size come from that table. For this sample there are about 420,000 clones; roughly 90% appear just once. The biggest ten clones account for 0.8% to 0.85% of the sample.

In Seattle, one collaborating source enrolled patients while the infection was active and tracked those patients longitudinally over the course of disease. Collaborating institutions collected whole blood in K2EDTA tubes following their own protocols. For TCRbeta analysis, collaborators shipped samples as frozen whole blood, isolated PBMCs, or DNA extracted from either of those sample types. The CDR3, from cysteine to phenylalanine, totals 11 residues. Of all the DNA, just the CDR3 is kept, 33 bases in frame from base 1. Sequences MNHEY (CDR1) and SVGAGI (CDR2) are obtained from the germline V gene. Clipping removes 11 bases from V and 8 bases from J, with 5 as the unmatched junction base count.

What was sequenced was peripheral blood. This receptor was taken from a man aged 18 to 30 with COVID-19, enrolled during active disease. The chain employs TRBV6-5 and TRBJ2-1, and TRBD2 matches 8 of the central bases. The CDR3 protein is CAGTSIHEQFF. The DNA reads TGTGCCGGGACTAGTATCCATGAGCAGTTCTTC.